This T cell receptor (beta chain) was sequenced for a study of identical twins. Unique molecular identifiers were present on the cDNA, and a universal primer site came from template switching. TCRdb reanalysed the 5' RACE reads using MiXCR and keeps one entry per CDR3 protein. The sample lists 1.5 million to 2 million distinct CDR3 sequences, around a third seen once, with under 0.35% in the top ten. A note on this clonotype: Its antigen is still unknown.

Every one of the donors was a healthy Caucasian. General observations from the study: Memory repertoires lacked the insertion deficit that abundant cord blood beta clonotypes showed.

This TCR was sampled from a newborn girl in good health. The sample taken for sequencing was cord blood.

The CDR3 is CASSLILGGRQETQYF. CDR3 DNA sequence: TGTGCCAGCAGCCTCATATTGGGGGGGAGACAAGAGACCCAGTACTTC. The genes are TRBV28 and TRBJ2-5; TRBD2 matches 7 bases. In germline, CDR1 is MDHEN, CDR2 SYDVKM. Trimming took 6 bases from V and 2 from J; bases not matched to a gene: 12. This CDR3 spans 16 amino acids.